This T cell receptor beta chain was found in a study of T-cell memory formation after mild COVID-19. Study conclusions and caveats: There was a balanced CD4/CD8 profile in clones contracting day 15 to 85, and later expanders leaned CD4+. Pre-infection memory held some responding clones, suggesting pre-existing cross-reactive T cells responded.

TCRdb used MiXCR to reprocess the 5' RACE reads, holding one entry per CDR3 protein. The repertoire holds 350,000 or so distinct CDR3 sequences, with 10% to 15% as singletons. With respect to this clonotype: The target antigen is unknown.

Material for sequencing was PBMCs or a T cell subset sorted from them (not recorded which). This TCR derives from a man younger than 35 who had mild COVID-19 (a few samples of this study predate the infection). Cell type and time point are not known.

CDR3 in amino acids: CASSQFDRDRGDTQYF. As DNA, the CDR3 is TGTGCCAGCAGCCAATTTGACCGGGACAGGGGCGATACGCAGTATTTT. The chain joins TRBV14 to TRBJ2-3; 10 bases agree with TRBD1. Per germline, CDR1 SGHDN and CDR2 FVKESK. The CDR3 has 16 residues. Losses at the gene ends were 2 bases for V and 6 bases for J; bases not matched to a gene: 8.